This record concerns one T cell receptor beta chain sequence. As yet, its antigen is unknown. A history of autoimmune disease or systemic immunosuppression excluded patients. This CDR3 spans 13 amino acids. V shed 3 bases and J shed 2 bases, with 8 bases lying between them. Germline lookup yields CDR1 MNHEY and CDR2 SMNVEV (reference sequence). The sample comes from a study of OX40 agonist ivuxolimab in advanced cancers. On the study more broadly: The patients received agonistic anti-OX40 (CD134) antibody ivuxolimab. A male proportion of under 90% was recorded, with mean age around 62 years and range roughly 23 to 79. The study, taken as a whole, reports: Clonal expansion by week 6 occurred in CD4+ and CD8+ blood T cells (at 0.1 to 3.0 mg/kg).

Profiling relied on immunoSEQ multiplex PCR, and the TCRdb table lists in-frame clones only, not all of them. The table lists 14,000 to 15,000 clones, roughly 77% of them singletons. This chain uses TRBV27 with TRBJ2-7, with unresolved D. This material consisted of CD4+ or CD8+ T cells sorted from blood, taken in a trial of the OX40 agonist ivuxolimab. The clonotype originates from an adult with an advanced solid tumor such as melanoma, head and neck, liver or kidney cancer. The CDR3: CASSFGRTYEQYF. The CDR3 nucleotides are TGTGCCAGCAGTTTTGGACGGACCTACGAGCAGTACTTC.